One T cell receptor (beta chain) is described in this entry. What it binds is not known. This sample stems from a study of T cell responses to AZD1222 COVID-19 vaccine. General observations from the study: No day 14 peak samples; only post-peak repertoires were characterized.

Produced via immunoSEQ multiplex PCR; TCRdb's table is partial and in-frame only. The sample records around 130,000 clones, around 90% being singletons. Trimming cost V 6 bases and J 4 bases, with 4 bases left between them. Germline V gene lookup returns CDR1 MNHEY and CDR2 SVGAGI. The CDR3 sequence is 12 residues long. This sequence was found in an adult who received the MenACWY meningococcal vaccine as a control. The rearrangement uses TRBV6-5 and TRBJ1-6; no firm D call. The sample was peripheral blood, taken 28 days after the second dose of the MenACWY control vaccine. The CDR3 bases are TGTGCCAGCAGACGGTATAATTCACCCCTCCACTTT. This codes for CASRRYNSPLHF.